The rows below give T cell receptor beta chains drawn from one sample of a study of cytomegalovirus exposure and HLA in healthy donors. TCRdb's table, derived via immunoSEQ multiplex PCR, lists solely in-frame clones and lacks some. The data show 150,000 to 200,000 clones, roughly 80% seen once. Sequences were obtained from PBMCs. The receptors were gathered from a woman in her late teens or twenties in good health and CMV-seronegative. The CDR3 runs from the conserved cysteine through the conserved F or W.

>TRBV5-1|TRBJ2-3
CASSLAGGSTDTQYF
>TRBV28|TRBJ2-7
CASSSTGSPSSYEQYF
>TRBV30|TRBJ2-7
CAWSVRRTGVTLDEQYF
>TRBV16|TRBJ2-1
CASSQSFLAGALIEQFF
>TRBV7-9|TRBJ2-4
CASSFDRGKNIQYF
>TRBV4-3|TRBJ2-3
CASSHSGRYTDTQYF
>TRBV4-2|TRBJ2-7
CASSPDYYYEQYF
>TRBV28|TRBJ1-2
CASSAPGNYGYTF
>TRBV30|TRBJ1-5
CAWSFGQGRSMSRHF
>TRBV28|TRBJ2-5
CASSLSGRGETQYF
>TRBV7-6|TRBJ2-1
CASSLEAPGLAGPYNEQFF
>TRBV6-1|TRBJ2-1
CASSERTSGSNYNEQFF
>TRBV10-3|TRBJ2-7
CAISESRVEQYF
>TRBV28|TRBJ1-5
CASSFSQRPQHF
>TRBV6-5|TRBJ1-5
CASGWDRWGNQPQHF
>TRBV25-1|TRBJ1-5
CASSDGQLSNQPQHF
>TRBV4-3|TRBJ2-7
CASSQRRQRGYEQYF
>TRBV5-8|TRBJ2-2
CASSFHGELFF
>TRBV7-9|TRBJ2-1
CASSLAGDRVDYNEQFF
>TRBV7-9|TRBJ2-2
CSSSLLRGGLTGELFF
>TRBV12-5|TRBJ2-1
CASGGSRESSYNEQFF
>TRBV29-1|TRBJ1-3
CSARTGSGNTIYF
>TRBV5-4|TRBJ1-2
CASSSPGGNYGYTF
>TRBV18|TRBJ2-5
CASRQGALETQYF
>TRBV7-6|TRBJ2-5
CASSWGQSQETQYF